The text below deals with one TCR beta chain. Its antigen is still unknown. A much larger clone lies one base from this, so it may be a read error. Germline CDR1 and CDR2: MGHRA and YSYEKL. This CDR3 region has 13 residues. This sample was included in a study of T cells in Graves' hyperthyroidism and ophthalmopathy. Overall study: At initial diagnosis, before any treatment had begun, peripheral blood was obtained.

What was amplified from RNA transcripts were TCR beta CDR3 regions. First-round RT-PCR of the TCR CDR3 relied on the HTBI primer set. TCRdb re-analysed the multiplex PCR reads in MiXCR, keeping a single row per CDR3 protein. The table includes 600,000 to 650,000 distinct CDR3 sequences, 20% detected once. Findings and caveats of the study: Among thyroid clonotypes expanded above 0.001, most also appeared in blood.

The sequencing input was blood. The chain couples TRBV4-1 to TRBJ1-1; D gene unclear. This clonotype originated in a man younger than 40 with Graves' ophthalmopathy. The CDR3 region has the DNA TGCGCCAGCAGCCAGGCACCTCGGACTGAAGCTTCCTTT. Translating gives CASSQAPRTEASF.